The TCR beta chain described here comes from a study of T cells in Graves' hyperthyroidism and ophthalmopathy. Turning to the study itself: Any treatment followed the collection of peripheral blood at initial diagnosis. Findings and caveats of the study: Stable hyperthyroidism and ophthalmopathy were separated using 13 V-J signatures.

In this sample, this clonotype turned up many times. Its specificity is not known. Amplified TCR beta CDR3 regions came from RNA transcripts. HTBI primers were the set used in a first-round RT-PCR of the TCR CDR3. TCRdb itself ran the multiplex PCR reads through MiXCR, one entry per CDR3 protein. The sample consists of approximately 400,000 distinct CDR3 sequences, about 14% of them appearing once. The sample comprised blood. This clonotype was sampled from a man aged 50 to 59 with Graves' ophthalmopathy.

This CDR3 is CASSFRGGITEAFF. As DNA, the CDR3 is TGTGCCAGCAGTTTCAGGGGAGGCATCACTGAAGCTTTCTTT. V and J are TRBV6-1 and TRBJ1-1; a weak D match, TRBD1 (6 bases). The CDR3 covers 14 residues. V lost 5 bases and J 4 bases, leaving 14 bases between the germline ends. Germline V gene lookup returns CDR1 MNHNS and CDR2 SASEGT.